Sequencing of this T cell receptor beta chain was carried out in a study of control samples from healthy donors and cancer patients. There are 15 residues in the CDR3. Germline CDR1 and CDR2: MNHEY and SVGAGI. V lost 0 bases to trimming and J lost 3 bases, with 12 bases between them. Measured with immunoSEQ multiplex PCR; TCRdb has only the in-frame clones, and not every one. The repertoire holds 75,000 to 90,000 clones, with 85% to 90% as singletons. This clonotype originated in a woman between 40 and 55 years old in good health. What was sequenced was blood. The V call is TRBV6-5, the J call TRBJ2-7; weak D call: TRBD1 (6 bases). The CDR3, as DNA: TGTGCCAGCAGTTACTCGGTAGGGGGTTTCTACGAGCAGTACTTC. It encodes CASSYSVGGFYEQYF.